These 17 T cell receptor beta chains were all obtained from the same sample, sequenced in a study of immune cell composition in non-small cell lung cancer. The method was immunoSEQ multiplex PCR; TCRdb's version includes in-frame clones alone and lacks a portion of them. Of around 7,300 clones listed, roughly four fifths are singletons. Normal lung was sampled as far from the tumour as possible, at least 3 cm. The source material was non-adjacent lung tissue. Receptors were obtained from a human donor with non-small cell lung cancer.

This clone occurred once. CDR3 coding DNA: TGTGCCAGCAGCCGGCGCGGGGGGGCAGGGGACACCTTC. This sequence encodes CASSRRGGAGDTF. The J gene is TRBJ1-2, the V gene TRBV5-6; a possible D gene is TRBD1 (6 bases). Germline CDR1 reads SGHDT; CDR2 reads YYEEEE. V gave up 4 bases and J gave up 12 bases, with 19 bases separating them. The CDR3 length is 13 residues.

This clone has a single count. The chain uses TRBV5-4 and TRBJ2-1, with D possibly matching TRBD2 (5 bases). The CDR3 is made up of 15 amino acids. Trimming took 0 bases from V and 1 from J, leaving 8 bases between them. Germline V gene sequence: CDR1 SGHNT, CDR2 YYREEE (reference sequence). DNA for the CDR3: TGTGCCAGCAGCTTGGACCGGGGTTCCTACAATGAGCAGTTCTTC. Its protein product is CASSLDRGSYNEQFF.

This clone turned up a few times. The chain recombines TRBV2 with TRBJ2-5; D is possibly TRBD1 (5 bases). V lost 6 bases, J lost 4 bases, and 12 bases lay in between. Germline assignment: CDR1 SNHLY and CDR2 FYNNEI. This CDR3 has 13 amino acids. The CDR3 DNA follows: TGTGCCAGCAGACCCGACAGCCCAGAGACCCAGTACTTC. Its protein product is CASRPDSPETQYF.

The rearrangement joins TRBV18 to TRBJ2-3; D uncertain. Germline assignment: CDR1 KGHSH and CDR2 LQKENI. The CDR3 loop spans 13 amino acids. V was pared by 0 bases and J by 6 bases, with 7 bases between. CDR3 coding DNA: TGTGCCAGCTCACCACCGGCCCACGATACGCAGTATTTT. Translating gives CASSPPAHDTQYF.

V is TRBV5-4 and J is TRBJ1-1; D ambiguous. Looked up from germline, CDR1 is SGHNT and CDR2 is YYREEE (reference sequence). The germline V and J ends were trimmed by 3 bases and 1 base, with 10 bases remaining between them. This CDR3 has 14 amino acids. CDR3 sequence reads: CASSSEAGNTEAFF. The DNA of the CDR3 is TGTGCCAGCAGCTCGGAAGCAGGGAACACTGAAGCTTTCTTT.

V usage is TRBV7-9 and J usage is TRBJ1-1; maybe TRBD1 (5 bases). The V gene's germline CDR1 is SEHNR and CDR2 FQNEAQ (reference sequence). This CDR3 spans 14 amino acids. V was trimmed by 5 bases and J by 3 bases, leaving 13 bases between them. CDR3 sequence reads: CASSTGGGYTEAFF. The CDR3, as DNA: TGTGCCAGCAGCACCGGGGGGGGGTACACTGAAGCTTTCTTT.

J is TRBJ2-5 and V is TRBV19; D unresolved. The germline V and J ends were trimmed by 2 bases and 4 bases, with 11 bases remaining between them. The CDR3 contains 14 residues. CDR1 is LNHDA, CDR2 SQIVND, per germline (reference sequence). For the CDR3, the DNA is TGTGCCAGTAGTATATCGAGTCTGGGAGAGACCCAGTACTTC. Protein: CASSISSLGETQYF.

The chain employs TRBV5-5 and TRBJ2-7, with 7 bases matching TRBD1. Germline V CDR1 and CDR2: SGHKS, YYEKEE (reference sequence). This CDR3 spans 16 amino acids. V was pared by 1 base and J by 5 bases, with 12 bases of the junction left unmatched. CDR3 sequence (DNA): TGTGCCAGCAGCTTGTCGTCCAGAGGGGGCCCAGACGAGCAGTACTTC. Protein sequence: CASSLSSRGGPDEQYF.

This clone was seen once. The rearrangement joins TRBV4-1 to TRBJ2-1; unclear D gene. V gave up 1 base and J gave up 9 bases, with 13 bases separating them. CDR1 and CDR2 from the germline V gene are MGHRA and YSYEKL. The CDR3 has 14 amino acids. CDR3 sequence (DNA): TGCGCCAGCAGCCAAGGGGCTAGGAAGGGTGAGCAGTTCTTC. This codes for CASSQGARKGEQFF.

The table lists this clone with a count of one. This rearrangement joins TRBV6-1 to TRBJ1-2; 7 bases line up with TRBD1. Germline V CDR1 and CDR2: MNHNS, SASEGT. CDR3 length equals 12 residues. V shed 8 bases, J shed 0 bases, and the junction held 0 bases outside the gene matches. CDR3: CASGTANYGYTF. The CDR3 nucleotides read TGTGCCAGCGGGACAGCTAACTATGGCTACACCTTC.

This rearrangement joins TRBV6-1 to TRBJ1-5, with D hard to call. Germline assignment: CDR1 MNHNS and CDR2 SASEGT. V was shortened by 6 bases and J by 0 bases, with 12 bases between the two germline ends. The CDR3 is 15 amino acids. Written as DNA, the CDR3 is TGTGCCAGCAGGCCCTCCGCGGATAGCAATCAGCCCCAGCATTTT. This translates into CASRPSADSNQPQHF.

The CDR3, as DNA: TGTGCCAGCAGCTTAATAGGGCAGCCCCAGCATTTT. It is translated as CASSLIGQPQHF. V usage is TRBV5-4 and J usage is TRBJ1-5, with D unresolved. Germline V gene lookup returns CDR1 SGHNT and CDR2 YYREEE (reference sequence). Trimming left V 2 bases short and J 7 bases short, with 7 bases between. The CDR3 is made up of 12 amino acids. The whole variable domain, filled in from reference TRBV5-4 and TRBJ1-5, reads ETGVTQSPTHLIKTRGQQVTLRCSSQSGHNTVSWYQQALGQGPQFIFQYYREEENGRGNFPPRFSGLQFPNYSSELNVNALELDDSALYLCASSLIGQPQHFGDGTRLSIL.

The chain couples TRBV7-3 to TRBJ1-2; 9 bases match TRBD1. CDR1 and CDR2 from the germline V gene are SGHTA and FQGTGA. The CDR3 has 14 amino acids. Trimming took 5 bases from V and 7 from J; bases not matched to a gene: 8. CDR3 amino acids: CASSETGTGSGYTF. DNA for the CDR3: TGTGCCAGCAGCGAAACCGGGACAGGGAGTGGCTACACCTTC.

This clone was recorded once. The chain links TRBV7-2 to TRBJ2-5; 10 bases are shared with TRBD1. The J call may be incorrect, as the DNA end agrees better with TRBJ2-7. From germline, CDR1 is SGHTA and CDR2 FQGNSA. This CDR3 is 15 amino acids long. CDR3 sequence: CASSLALTGGDEQYF. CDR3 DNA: TGTGCCAGCAGCTTAGCGTTGACAGGGGGCGACGAGCAGTACTTC.

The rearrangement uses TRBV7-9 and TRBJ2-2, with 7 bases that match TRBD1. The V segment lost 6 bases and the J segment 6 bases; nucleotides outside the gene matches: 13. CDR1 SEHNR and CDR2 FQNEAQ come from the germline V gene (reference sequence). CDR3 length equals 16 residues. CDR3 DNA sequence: TGTGCCAGCAGTCGCCTTCCCGGGACAGAGGCCGGGGAGCTGTTTTTT. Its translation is CASSRLPGTEAGELFF. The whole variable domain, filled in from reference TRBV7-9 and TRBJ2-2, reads DTGVSQNPRHKITKRGQNVTFRCDPISEHNRLYWYRQTLGQGPEFLTYFQNEAQLEKSRLLSDRFSAERPKGSFSTLEIQRTEQGDSAMYLCASSRLPGTEAGELFFGEGSRLTVL.

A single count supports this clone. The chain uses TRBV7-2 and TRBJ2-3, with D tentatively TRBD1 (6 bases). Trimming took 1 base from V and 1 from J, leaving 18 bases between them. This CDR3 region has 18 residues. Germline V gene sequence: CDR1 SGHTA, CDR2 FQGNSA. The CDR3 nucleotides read TGTGCCAGCAGCTTAGGGCCTGGGGGCGGTGGGCGCACAGATACGCAGTATTTT. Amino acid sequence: CASSLGPGGGGRTDTQYF.

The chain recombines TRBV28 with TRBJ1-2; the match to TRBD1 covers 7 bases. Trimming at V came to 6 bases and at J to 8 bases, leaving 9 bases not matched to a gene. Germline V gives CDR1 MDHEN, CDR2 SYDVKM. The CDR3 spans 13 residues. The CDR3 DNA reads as TGTGCCAGCAGCACTGGACAGGTTCGAGGCTACACCTTC. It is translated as CASSTGQVRGYTF.